This T cell receptor (beta chain) was obtained from a study of CD8+ T cells in alopecia areata. Study in general: Oral tofacitinib, 5 to 10 mg twice daily, was given in an open-label trial. Study findings and constraints: Lesional tissue from the scalp (especially in alopecia totalis/universalis) showed higher clonality than normal scalp. Between patients, shared TCR sequences were less clear than in mice. This was possibly due in part to HLA diversity in the patient population.

With regard to this clone: Its antigen is unknown.

Germline V gene lookup returns CDR1 SGHRS and CDR2 YFSETQ. V lost 5 bases and J lost 3, with 2 bases in between. The CDR3 length is 11 residues. Individuals with alopecia areata gave both lesional scalp punch biopsies and peripheral blood for collection. cDNA reverse transcribed from extracted RNA served as the sequencing template. The data were produced by immunoSEQ multiplex PCR, yet TCRdb's version contains in-frame clones alone and is incomplete. The table shows fewer than 200,000 clones, with approximately 56% occurring only once. The source was CD4+ T cells sorted from blood, collected at week 0. This receptor was obtained from a human donor with alopecia areata. This chain connects TRBV5-1 to TRBJ2-2, with D unclear. The CDR3 region is CASRDTGELFF. As DNA, the CDR3 is TGCGCCAGCAGGGACACCGGGGAGCTGTTTTTT.